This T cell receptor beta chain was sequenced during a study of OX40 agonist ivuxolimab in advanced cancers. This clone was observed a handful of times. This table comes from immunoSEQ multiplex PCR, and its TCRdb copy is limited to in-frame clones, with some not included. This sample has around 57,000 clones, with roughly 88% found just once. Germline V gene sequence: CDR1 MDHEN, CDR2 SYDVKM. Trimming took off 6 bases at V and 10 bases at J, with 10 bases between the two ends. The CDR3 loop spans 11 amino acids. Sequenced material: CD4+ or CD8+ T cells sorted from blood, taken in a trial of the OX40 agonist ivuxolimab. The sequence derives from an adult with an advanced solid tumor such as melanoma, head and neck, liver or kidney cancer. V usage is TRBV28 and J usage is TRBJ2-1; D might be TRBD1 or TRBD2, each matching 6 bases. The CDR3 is CASSRRGEQFF. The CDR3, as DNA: TGTGCCAGCAGCCGGAGGGGGGAGCAGTTCTTC.